The rows below give T cell receptor beta chains drawn from one sample of a study of PD-L1 blockade in urothelial cancer. Assay: immunoSEQ multiplex PCR; the TCRdb copy retains only in-frame clones and omits some. The table includes roughly 120,000 clones, around 89% detected once. Sequenced material: PBMCs, taken around atezolizumab (anti-PD-L1) treatment. The source of these receptors is a man between 60 and 75 years old with urothelial cancer. Both conserved end residues are part of each CDR3.

V gene	CDR3 length	J gene	CDR3 protein
TRBV7-9	14	TRBJ2-7	CASSRGQGDYEQYF
TRBV5-5	14	TRBJ1-6	CASSTATGTSPLHF
TRBV5-1	16	TRBJ2-7	CASRPLGTGVTYEQYF
TRBV18	15	TRBJ2-5	CASSSTSGLQETQYF
TRBV10-3	14	TRBJ2-2	CASKDRDLTGELFF
TRBV5-6	16	TRBJ2-3	CASSLGGGQGEDTQYF
TRBV5-1	15	TRBJ2-6	CASSPTGSGANVLTF
TRBV27	14	TRBJ1-2	CASSLKGGIYGYTF
TRBV5-4	16	TRBJ2-3	CASNPRVGGRTDTQYF
TRBV5-1	17	TRBJ2-1	CASSLFQRASSYNEQFF
TRBV21-1	16	TRBJ2-2	CASSKVRLPGPGELFF
TRBV7-7	15	TRBJ2-5	CASSYTGIGEETQYF
TRBV10-3	18	TRBJ2-3	CAISGSVAGSPSTDTQYF
TRBV6-6	14	TRBJ1-1	CASREPGGNTEAFF
TRBV19	14	TRBJ1-6	CASSIRGGNSPLHF
TRBV6-6	14	TRBJ2-1	CASSRPGIPNEQFF
TRBV2	15	TRBJ2-7	CASSALQQGAGEQYF
TRBV4-1	19	TRBJ2-7	CASSFKTGGRDGPLYEQYF
TRBV13	14	TRBJ1-2	CASSQGTARAGYTF
TRBV7-3	14	TRBJ2-5	CASSKTGGRETQYF
TRBV11-3	13	TRBJ2-3	CASSPPQTNTQYF
TRBV7-9	14	TRBJ1-2	CASSDSTGLGGYTF
TRBV7-9	12	TRBJ1-1	CASSPQSSRLYF